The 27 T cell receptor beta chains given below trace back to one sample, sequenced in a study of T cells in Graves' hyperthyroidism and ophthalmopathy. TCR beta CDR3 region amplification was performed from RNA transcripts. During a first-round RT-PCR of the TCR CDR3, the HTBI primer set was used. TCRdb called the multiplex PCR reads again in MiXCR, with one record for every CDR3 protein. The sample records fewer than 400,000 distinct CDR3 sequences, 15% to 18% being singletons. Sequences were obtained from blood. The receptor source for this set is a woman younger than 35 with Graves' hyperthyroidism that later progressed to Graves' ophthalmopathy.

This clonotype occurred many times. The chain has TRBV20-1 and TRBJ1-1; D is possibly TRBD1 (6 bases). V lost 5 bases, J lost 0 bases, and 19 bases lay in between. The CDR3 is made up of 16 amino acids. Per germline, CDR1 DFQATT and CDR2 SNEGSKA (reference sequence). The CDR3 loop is CSARQVGLGMNTEAFF. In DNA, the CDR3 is TGCAGTGCTCGACAGGTGGGGTTGGGTATGAACACTGAAGCTTTCTTT.

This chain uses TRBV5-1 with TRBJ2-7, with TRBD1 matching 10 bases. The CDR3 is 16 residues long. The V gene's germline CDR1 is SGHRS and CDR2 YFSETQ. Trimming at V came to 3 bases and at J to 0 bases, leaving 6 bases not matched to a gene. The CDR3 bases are TGCGCCAGCAGCTCCCCGGGACAGGGGTCCTCCTACGAGCAGTACTTC. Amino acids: CASSSPGQGSSYEQYF.

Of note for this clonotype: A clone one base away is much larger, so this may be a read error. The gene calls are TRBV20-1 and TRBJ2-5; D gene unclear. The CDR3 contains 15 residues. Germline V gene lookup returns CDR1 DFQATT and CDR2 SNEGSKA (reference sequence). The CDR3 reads CGAPDARNSQETQYF. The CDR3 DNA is TGCGGTGCTCCCGACGCCAGAAATAGTCAAGAGACCCAGTACTTC.

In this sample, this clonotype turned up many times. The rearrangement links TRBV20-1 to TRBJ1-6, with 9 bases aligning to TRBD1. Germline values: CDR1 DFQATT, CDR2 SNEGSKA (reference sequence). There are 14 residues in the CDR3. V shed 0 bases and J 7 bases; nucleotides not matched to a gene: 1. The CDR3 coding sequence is TGCAGTGCTAGAGAGGACAGGGGAAATTCACCCCTCCACTTT. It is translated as CSAREDRGNSPLHF.

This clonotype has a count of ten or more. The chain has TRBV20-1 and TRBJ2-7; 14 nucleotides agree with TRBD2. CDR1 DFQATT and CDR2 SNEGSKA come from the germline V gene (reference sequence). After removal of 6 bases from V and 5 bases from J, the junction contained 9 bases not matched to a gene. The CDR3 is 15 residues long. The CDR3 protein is CSASGTSGSRNEQYF. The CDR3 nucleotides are TGCAGTGCATCCGGGACTAGCGGGAGCAGGAACGAGCAGTACTTC.

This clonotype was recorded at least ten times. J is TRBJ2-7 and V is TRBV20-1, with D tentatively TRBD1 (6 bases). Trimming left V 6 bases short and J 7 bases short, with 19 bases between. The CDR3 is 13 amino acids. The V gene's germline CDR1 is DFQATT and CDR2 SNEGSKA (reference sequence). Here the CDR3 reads CSADMTGVGEQYF. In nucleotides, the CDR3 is TGCAGTGCCGACATGACAGGTGTAGGTGAGCAGTACTTC.

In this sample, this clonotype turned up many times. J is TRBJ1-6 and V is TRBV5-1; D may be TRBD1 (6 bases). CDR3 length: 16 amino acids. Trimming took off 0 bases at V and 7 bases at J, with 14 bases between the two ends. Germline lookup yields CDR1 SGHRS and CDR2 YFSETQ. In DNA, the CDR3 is TGCGCCAGCAGCTTGGCCCCGCAGGGGACCAATTCACCCCTCCACTTT. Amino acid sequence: CASSLAPQGTNSPLHF.

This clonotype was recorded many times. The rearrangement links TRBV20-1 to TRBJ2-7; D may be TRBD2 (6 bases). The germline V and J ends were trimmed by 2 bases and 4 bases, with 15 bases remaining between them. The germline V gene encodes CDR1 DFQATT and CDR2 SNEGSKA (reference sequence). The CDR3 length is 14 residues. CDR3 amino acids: CSARKGAAGYEQYF. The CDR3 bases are TGCAGTGCTAGAAAAGGAGCTGCGGGGTACGAGCAGTACTTC.

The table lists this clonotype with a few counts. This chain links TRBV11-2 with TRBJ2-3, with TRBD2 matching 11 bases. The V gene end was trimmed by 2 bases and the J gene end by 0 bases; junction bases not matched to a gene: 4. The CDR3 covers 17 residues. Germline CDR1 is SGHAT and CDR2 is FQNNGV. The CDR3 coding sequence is TGTGCCAGCAGCTTAAGGGGACTAGCGGCTAGCACAGATACGCAGTATTTT. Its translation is CASSLRGLAASTDTQYF. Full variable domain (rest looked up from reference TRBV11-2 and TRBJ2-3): EAGVAQSPRYKIIEKRQSVAFWCNPISGHATLYWYQQILGQGPKLLIQFQNNGVVDDSQLPKDRFSAERLKGVDSTLKIQPAKLEDSAVYLCASSLRGLAASTDTQYFGPGTRLTVL.

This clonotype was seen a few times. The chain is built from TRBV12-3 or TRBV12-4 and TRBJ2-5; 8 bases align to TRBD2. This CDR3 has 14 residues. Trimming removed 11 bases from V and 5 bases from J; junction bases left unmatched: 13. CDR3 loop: CAVGLAIRGETQYF. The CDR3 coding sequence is TGTGCCGTCGGACTAGCCATAAGGGGGGAGACCCAGTACTTC.

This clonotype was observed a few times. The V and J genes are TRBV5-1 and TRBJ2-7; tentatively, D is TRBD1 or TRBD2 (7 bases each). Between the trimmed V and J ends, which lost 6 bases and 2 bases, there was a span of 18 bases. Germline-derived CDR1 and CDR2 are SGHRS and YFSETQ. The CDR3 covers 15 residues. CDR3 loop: CASNGGGAGAYEQYF. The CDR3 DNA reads TGCGCCAGCAACGGAGGGGGCGCGGGGGCCTACGAGCAGTACTTC.

CDR3 loop: CASSLTEIYEQYF. CDR3 sequence (DNA): TGTGCCAGCAGCCTGACAGAAATCTACGAGCAGTACTTC. The chain uses TRBV7-2 and TRBJ2-7; D may be TRBD1 (5 bases). The germline gives CDR1 SGHTA, CDR2 FQGNSA. Trimming took 5 bases from V and 3 from J, leaving 11 bases between them. This CDR3 comprises 13 residues.

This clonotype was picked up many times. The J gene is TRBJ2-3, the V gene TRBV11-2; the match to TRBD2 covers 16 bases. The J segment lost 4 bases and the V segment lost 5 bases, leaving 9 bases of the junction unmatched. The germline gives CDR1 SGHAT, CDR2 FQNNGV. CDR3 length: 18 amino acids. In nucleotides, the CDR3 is TGTGCCAGCAGCCACACCCGCGGGACTAGCGGGAGGGCAGATACGCAGTATTTT. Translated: CASSHTRGTSGRADTQYF. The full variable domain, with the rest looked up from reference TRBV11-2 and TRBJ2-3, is EAGVAQSPRYKIIEKRQSVAFWCNPISGHATLYWYQQILGQGPKLLIQFQNNGVVDDSQLPKDRFSAERLKGVDSTLKIQPAKLEDSAVYLCASSHTRGTSGRADTQYFGPGTRLTVL.

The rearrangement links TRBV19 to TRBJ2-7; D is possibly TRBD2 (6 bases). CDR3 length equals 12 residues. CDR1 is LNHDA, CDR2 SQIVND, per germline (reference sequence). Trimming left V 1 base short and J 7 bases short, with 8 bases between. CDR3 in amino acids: CASSIGRGEQYF. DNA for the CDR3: TGTGCCAGTAGTATAGGGCGGGGAGAGCAGTACTTC.

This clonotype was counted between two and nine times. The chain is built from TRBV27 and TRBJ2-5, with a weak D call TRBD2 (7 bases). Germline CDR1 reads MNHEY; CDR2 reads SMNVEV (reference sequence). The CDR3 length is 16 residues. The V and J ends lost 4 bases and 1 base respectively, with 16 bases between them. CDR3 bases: TGTGCCAGCAGTTATTCCCGAGGGGGGGCCCAAGAGACCCAGTACTTC. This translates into CASSYSRGGAQETQYF.

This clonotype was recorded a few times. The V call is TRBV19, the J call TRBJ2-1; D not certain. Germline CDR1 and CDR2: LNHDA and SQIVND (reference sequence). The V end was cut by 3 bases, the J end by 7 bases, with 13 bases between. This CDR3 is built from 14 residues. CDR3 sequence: CASSILPPRNEQFF. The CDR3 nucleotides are TGTGCCAGTAGTATTCTACCTCCGCGAAATGAGCAGTTCTTC.

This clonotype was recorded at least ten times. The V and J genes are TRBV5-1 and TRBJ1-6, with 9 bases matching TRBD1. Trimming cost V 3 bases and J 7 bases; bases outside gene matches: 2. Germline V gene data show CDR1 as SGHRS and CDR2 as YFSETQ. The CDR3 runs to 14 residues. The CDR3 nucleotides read TGCGCCAGCAGCTATGGACAGGGGAATTCACCCCTCCACTTT. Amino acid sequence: CASSYGQGNSPLHF.

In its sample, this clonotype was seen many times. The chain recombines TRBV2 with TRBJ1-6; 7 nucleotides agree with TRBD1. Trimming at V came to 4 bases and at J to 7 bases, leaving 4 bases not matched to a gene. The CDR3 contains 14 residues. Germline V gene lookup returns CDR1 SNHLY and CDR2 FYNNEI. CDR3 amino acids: CASSAAQGNSPLHF. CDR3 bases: TGTGCCAGCAGTGCGGCACAGGGGAATTCACCCCTCCACTTT.

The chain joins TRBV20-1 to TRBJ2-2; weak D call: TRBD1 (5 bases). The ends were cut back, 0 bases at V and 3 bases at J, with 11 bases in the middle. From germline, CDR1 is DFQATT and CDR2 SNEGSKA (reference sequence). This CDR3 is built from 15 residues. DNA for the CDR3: TGCAGTGCTAGAGATCTCAGGGCAGACACCGGGGAGCTGTTTTTT. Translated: CSARDLRADTGELFF.

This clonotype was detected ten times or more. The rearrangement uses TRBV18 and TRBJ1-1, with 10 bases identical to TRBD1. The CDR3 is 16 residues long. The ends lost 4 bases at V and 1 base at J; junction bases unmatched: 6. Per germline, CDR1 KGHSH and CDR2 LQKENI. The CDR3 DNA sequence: TGTGCCAGCTCACTCGGGACAGGGGCGACGAACACTGAAGCTTTCTTT. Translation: CASSLGTGATNTEAFF.

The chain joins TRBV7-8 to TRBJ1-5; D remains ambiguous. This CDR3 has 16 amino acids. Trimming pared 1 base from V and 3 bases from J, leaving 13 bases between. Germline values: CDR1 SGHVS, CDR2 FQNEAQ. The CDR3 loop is CASSLVEAGFNQPQHF. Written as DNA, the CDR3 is TGTGCCAGCAGCTTAGTCGAGGCGGGATTCAATCAGCCCCAGCATTTT.

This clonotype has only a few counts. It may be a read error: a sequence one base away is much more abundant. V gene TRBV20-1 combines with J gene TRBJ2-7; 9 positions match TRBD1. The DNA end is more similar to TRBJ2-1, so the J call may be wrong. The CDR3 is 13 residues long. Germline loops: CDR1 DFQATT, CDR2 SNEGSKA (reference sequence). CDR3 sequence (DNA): TGCAGTGCTCTGGGACAGGGTGGCTACGAGCAGTTCTTC. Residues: CSALGQGGYEQFF.

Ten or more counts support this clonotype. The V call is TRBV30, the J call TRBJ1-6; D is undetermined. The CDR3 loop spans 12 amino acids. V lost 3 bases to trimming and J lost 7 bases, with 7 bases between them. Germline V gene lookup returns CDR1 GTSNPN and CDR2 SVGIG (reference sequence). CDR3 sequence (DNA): TGTGCCTGGAGGGTGCTCAATTCACCCCTCCACTTT. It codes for CAWRVLNSPLHF.

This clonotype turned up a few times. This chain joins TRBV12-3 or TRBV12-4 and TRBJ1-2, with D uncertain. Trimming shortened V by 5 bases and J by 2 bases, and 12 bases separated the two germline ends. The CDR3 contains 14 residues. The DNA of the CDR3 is TGTGCCAGCAGTACCCTGACGGCAAACTATGGCTACACCTTC. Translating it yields CASSTLTANYGYTF.

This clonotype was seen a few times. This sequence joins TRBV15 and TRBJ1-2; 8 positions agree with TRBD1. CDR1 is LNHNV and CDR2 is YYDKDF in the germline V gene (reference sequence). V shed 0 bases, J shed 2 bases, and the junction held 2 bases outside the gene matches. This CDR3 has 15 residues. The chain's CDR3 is CATSRDQGANYGYTF. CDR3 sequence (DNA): TGTGCCACCAGCAGAGATCAGGGGGCAAACTATGGCTACACCTTC. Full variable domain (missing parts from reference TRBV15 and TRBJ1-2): DAMVIQNPRYQVTQFGKPVTLSCSQTLNHNVMYWYQQKSSQAPKLLFHYYDKDFNNEADTPDNFQSRRPNTSFCFLDIRSPGLGDTAMYLCATSRDQGANYGYTFGSGTRLTVV.

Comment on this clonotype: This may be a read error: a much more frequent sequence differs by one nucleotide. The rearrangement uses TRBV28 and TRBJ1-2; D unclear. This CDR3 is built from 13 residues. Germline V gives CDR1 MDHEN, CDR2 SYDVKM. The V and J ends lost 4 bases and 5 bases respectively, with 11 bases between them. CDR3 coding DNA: TGTGCCAGCAGTTATCGACATGGGTATGGCTACACCTTC. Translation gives CASSYRHGYGYTF.

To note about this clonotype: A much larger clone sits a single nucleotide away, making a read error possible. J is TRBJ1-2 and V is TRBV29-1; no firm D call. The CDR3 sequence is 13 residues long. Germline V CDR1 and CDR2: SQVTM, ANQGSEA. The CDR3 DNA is TGCAGCGTTGACCTCCCCGAGACCGATGGCTGCACCTTC. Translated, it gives CSVDLPETDGCTF.